These 13 T cell receptor beta chains share one sample of origin, sequenced in a study of T cells after yellow fever vaccination. TCRdb itself ran the 5' RACE reads through MiXCR, one entry per CDR3 protein. This table has more than 300,000 distinct CDR3 sequences, approximately 12% appearing once. The sequencing used CD4+ T cells sorted from PBMCs, collected 45 days after the yellow fever booster vaccination. The receptors were sampled from a man aged 18 to 30 who received the YFV17D yellow fever vaccine.

This clonotype was counted between two and nine times. The rearrangement joins TRBV18 to TRBJ1-1; D possibly corresponds to TRBD1 (5 bases). The CDR3 contains 13 residues. The germline gives CDR1 KGHSH, CDR2 LQKENI. The V and J ends lost 6 bases and 5 bases respectively, with 13 bases between them. The CDR3 coding sequence is TGTGCCAGCTCCCAAGAACAGGCAACTGAAGCTTTCTTT. Amino acid sequence: CASSQEQATEAFF.

This clonotype has just a few counts. The chain couples TRBV2 to TRBJ1-5; D is ambiguous. The CDR3 totals 12 residues. CDR1 and CDR2 (germline): SNHLY, FYNNEI. V was pared by 10 bases and J by 1 base, with 8 bases between. As DNA, the CDR3 is TGTGCCACAGGAGGCAGCAATCAGCCCCAGCATTTT. It specifies CATGGSNQPQHF.

This clonotype appeared many times. CDR3 amino acids: CASSLVNRGLSNQPQHF. The CDR3 bases are TGTGCCAGCAGCTTAGTGAACAGGGGGCTTAGCAATCAGCCCCAGCATTTT. The chain is built from TRBV11-2 and TRBJ1-5, with 9 bases identical to TRBD1. This CDR3 region has 17 residues. Germline-derived CDR1 and CDR2 are SGHAT and FQNNGV. The ends lost 1 base at V and 0 bases at J; junction bases unmatched: 4.

This clonotype was observed a few times. The chain is built from TRBV7-9 and TRBJ1-2; no clear D gene. V dropped 5 bases and J dropped 6 bases, with 22 bases sitting between them. The V gene's germline CDR1 is SEHNR and CDR2 FQNEAQ (reference sequence). This CDR3 region has 16 residues. CDR3: CASSRPVGVSRDGYTF. As DNA, the CDR3 is TGTGCCAGCAGCCGACCCGTGGGCGTGAGTCGGGATGGCTACACCTTC.

This clonotype has more than one count but fewer than ten. V and J are TRBV11-2 and TRBJ2-1; D possibly corresponds to TRBD2 (6 bases). This CDR3 has 15 amino acids. Per the germline V gene, CDR1 is SGHAT and CDR2 is FQNNGV. V lost 2 bases, J lost 9 bases, and 17 bases lay in between. The CDR3 DNA reads as TGTGCCAGCAGCTTACGGGGGATAGTTTACGGTGAGCAGTTCTTC. This gives the protein CASSLRGIVYGEQFF.

This clonotype was counted many times. V usage is TRBV20-1 and J usage is TRBJ2-3; 8 nucleotides align to TRBD2. Germline V lookup: CDR1 DFQATT, CDR2 SNEGSKA (reference sequence). This CDR3 spans 13 amino acids. J was trimmed by 14 bases and V by 0 bases; bases with no gene match: 10. CDR3 in DNA: TGCAGTGCTAGAGAGCCCGCGGGACTAGTAATGTATTTT. Translated: CSAREPAGLVMYF.

In this sample, this clonotype turned up a few times. The rearrangement links TRBV6-2 or TRBV6-3 to TRBJ2-7; no clear D. This CDR3 contains 17 residues. V lost 0 bases and J lost 0, with 15 bases in between. From germline, CDR1 is MNHEY and CDR2 SVGEGT. CDR3 sequence: CASSYSVTGPSSYEQYF. The CDR3 bases are TGTGCCAGCAGTTACTCGGTTACGGGCCCCAGCTCCTACGAGCAGTACTTC.

The chain joins TRBV5-1 to TRBJ1-2, with 8 bases lining up with TRBD1. This CDR3 has 15 amino acids. The V gene's germline CDR1 is SGHRS and CDR2 YFSETQ. After removal of 2 bases from V and 8 bases from J, the junction contained 11 bases not matched to a gene. CDR3 in amino acids: CASSFGTGPEGGYTF. The DNA of the CDR3 is TGCGCCAGCAGCTTTGGGACAGGCCCTGAAGGGGGCTACACCTTC. The full variable domain, with the rest looked up from reference TRBV5-1 and TRBJ1-2, is KAGVTQTPRYLIKTRGQQVTLSCSPISGHRSVSWYQQTPGQGLQFLFEYFSETQRNKGNFPGRFSGRQFSNSRSEMNVSTLELGDSALYLCASSFGTGPEGGYTFGSGTRLTVV.

DNA of the CDR3: TGCGCCAGCAAATTTCTGATCAGTAGGGAGACCCAGTACTTC. It codes for CASKFLISRETQYF. The chain uses TRBV5-1 and TRBJ2-5; D gene ambiguous. The germline gives CDR1 SGHRS, CDR2 YFSETQ. The V end lost 6 bases, the J end lost 5 bases, and 17 bases lay between the germline ends. The CDR3 totals 14 residues.

The chain joins TRBV29-1 to TRBJ1-6; D uncertain. The CDR3 consists of 13 residues. V was shortened by 4 bases and J by 7 bases, with 11 bases between the two germline ends. Germline V gene data show CDR1 as SQVTM and CDR2 as ANQGSEA. CDR3 loop: CSVAPSRNSPLHF. As DNA, the CDR3 is TGCAGCGTTGCCCCCTCTAGGAATTCACCCCTCCACTTT. The variable domain in full, completed from reference TRBV29-1 and TRBJ1-6, reads SAVISQKPSRDICQRGTSLTIQCQVDSQVTMMFWYRQQPGQSLTLIATANQGSEATYESGFVIDKFPISRPNLTFSTLTVSNMSPEDSSIYLCSVAPSRNSPLHFGNGTRLTVT.

The chain carries TRBV28 and TRBJ2-5, with 10 bases lining up with TRBD2. Germline trimming cut 8 bases from V and 5 bases from J; bases unmatched to any gene: 11. Germline V lookup: CDR1 MDHEN, CDR2 SYDVKM. CDR3 length equals 15 residues. The CDR3 DNA sequence: TGTGCCAGCGCCAGGAAAGCGGGGGGGCTGGAGACCCAGTACTTC. This sequence encodes CASARKAGGLETQYF.

The chain combines TRBV6-6 with TRBJ1-1, with no clear D. Germline V gene data show CDR1 as MNHNY and CDR2 as SVGAGI (reference sequence). The CDR3 contains 11 residues. Trimming took off 8 bases at V and 3 bases at J, with 7 bases between the two ends. For the CDR3, the DNA is TGTGCCAGCGGTCCGGACACTGAAGCTTTCTTT. Encoded protein: CASGPDTEAFF.

The table lists this clonotype with a few counts. The chain joins TRBV3-1 to TRBJ1-1; no reliable D call. V was pared by 0 bases and J by 5 bases, with 7 bases between. CDR3 length: 13 amino acids. From germline, CDR1 is LGHDT and CDR2 YNNKEL (reference sequence). CDR3 amino acids: CASSQDRMTEAFF. In DNA, the CDR3 is TGTGCCAGCAGCCAAGATAGGATGACTGAAGCTTTCTTT.